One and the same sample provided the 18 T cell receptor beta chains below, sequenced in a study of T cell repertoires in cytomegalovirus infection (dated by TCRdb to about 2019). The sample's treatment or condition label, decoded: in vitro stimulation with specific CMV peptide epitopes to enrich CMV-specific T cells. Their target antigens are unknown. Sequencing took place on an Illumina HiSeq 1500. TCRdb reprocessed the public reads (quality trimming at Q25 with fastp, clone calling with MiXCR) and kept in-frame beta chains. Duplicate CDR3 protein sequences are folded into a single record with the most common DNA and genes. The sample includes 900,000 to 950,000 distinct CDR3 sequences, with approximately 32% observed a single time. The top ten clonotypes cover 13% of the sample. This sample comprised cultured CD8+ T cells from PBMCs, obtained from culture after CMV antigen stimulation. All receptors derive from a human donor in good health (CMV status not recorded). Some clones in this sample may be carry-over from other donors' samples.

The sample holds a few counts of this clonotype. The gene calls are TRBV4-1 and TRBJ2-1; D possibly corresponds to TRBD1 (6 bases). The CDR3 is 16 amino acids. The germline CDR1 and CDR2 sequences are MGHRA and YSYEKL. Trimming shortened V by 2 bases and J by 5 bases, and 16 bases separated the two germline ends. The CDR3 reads CASSQSLGRGDNEQFF. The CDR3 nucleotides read TGCGCCAGCAGCCAATCCCTGGGCAGGGGCGACAATGAGCAGTTCTTC.

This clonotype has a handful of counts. As DNA, the CDR3 is TGTGCCACCAGCACCATTGACAGCCTAGAGGAAGCTTTCTTT. Translating it yields CATSTIDSLEEAFF. The chain employs TRBV15 and TRBJ1-1; D possibly corresponds to TRBD1 (5 bases). This CDR3 contains 14 residues. V gave up 4 bases and J gave up 8 bases, with 17 bases separating them. Germline V lookup: CDR1 LNHNV, CDR2 YYDKDF (reference sequence).

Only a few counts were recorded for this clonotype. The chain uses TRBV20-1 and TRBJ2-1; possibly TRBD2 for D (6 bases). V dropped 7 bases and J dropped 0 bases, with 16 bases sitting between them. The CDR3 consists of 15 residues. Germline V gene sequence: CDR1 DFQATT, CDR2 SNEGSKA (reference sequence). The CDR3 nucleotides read TGCAGTGGGATAGCGGTGCTAAGCTCCTACAATGAGCAGTTCTTC. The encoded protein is CSGIAVLSSYNEQFF.

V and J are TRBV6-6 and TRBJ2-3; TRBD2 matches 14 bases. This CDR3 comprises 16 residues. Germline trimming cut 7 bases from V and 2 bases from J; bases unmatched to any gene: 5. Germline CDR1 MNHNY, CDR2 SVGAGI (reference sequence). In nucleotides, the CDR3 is TGTGCCAGCATTCTGACTAGCGGGGGGGCCACAGATACGCAGTATTTT. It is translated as CASILTSGGATDTQYF.

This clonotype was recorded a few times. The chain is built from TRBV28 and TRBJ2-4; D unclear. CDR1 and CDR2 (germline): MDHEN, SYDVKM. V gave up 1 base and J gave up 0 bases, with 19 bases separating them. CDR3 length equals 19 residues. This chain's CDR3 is CASSLSLVSQALAKNIQYF. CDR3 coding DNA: TGTGCCAGCAGTTTATCTTTGGTCTCCCAGGCTCTAGCCAAAAACATTCAGTACTTC.

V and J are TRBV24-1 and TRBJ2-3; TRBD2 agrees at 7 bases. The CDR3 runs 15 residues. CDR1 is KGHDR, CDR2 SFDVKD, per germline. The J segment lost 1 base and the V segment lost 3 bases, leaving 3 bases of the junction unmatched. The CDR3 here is CATSDVAGGTDTQYF. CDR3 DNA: TGTGCCACCAGTGATGTTGCGGGGGGCACAGATACGCAGTATTTT.

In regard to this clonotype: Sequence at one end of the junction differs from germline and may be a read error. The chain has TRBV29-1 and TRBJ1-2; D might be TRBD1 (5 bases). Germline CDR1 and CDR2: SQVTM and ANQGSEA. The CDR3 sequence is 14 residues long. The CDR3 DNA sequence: TGCAGCGTTTGGGACGCCCCAGGAAACTATGGCTACGCCTTC. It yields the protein CSVWDAPGNYGYAF.

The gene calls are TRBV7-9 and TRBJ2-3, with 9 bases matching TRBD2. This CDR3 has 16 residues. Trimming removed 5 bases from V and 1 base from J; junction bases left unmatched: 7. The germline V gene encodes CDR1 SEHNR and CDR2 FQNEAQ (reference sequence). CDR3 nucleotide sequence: TGTGCCAGCAGCAGCGGGACTAGCACGGGCACAGATACGCAGTATTTT. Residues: CASSSGTSTGTDTQYF.

The CDR3 coding sequence is TGTGCCAGCAGGTCTTCCTGGATACGTGAAGAGACCCAGTACTTC. Residues: CASRSSWIREETQYF. The rearrangement links TRBV7-6 to TRBJ2-5, with D unresolved. Germline V gives CDR1 SGHVS, CDR2 FNYEAQ. The CDR3 totals 15 residues. V was cut by 6 bases and J by 3 bases, with 17 bases left in between.

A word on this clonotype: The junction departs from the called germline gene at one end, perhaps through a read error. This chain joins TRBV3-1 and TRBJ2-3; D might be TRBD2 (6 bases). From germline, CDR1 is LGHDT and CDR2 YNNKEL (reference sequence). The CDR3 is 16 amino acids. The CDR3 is CASSQRVAGFTVTQYF. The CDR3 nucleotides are TGTGCCAGCAGCCAAAGGGTCGCGGGGTTCACAGTTACGCAGTATTTT.

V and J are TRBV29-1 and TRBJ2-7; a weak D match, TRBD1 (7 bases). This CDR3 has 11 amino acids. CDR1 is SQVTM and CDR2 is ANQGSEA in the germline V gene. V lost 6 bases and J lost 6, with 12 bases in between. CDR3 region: CSVPGGGEQYF. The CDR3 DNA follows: TGCAGCGTCCCAGGGGGAGGCGAGCAGTACTTC.

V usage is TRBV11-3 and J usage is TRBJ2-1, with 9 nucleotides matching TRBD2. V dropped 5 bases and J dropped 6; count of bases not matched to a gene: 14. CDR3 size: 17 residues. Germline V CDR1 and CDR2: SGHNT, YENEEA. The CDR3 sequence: CASSVTDRGGASNEQFF. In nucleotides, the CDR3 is TGTGCCAGCAGCGTTACGGATCGCGGGGGGGCGAGCAATGAGCAGTTCTTC.

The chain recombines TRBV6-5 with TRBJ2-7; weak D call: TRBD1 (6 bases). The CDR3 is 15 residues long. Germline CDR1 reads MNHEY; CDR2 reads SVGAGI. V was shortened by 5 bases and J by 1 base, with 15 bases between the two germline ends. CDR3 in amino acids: CASSATPGTSYEQYF. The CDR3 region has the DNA TGTGCCAGCAGTGCCACCCCAGGGACATCCTACGAGCAGTACTTC.

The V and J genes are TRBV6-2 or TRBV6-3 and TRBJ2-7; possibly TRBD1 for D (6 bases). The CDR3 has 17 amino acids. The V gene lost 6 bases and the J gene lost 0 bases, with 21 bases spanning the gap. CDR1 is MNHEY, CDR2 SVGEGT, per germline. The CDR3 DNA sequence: TGTGCCAGCAGCTTCCCCTACGACAGGCAGAGCTCCTACGAGCAGTACTTC. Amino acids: CASSFPYDRQSSYEQYF.

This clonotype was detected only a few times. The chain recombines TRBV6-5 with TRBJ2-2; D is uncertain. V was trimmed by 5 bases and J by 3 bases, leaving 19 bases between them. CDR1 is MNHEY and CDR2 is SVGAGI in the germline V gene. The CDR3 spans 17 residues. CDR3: CASSGPGSHPDTGELFF. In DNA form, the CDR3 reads TGTGCCAGCAGTGGACCGGGTTCCCATCCCGACACCGGGGAGCTGTTTTTT.

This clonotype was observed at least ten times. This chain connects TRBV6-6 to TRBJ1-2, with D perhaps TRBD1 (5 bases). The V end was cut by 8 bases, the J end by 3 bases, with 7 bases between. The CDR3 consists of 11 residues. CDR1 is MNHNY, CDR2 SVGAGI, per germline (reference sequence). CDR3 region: CASEGHYGYTF. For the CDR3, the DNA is TGTGCCAGCGAGGGGCACTATGGCTACACCTTC.

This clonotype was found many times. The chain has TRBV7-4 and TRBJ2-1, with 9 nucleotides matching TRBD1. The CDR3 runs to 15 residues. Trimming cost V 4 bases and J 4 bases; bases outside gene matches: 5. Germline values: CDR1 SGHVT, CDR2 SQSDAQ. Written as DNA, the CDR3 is TGTGCCAGCAGCTGCGACAGGGGGGAGTACAATGAGCAGTTCTTC. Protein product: CASSCDRGEYNEQFF.

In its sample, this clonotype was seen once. For the CDR3, the DNA is TGTGCCAGCAGCCATTCAACGGGGAACGAGCAGTACGTC. Translated, it gives CASSHSTGNEQYV. The genes are TRBV7-6 and TRBJ2-7; D may be TRBD2 (5 bases). Germline V lookup: CDR1 SGHVS, CDR2 FNYEAQ. The CDR3 is 13 amino acids. The V and J ends lost 5 bases and 5 bases respectively, with 13 bases between them.